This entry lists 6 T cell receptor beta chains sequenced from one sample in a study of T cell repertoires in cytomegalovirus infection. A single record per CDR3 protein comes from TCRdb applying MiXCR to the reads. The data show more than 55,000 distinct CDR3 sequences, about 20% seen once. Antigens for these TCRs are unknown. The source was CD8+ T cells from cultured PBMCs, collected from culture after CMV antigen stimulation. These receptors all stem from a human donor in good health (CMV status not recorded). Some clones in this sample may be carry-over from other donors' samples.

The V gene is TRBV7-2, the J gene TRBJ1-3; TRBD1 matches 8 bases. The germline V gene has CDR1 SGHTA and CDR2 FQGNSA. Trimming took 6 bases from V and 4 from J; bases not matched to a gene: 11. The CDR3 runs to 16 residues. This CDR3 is CASSSLQGARGNTIYF. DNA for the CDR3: TGTGCCAGCAGTTCACTCCAGGGGGCGAGAGGAAACACCATATATTTT.

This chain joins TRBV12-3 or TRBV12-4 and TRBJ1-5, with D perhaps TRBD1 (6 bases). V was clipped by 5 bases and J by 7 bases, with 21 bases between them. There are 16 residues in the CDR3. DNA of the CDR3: TGTGCCAGCAGTCCCCATCCACAGGGTACAGGGCAGCCCCAGCATTTT. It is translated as CASSPHPQGTGQPQHF.

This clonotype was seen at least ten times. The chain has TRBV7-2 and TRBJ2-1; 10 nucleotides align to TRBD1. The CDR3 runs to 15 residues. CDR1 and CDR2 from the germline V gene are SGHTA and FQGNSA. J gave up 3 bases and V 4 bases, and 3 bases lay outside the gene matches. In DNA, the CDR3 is TGTGCCAGCAGCTCCCGGACAGGGGGCTACAATGAGCAGTTCTTC. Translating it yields CASSSRTGGYNEQFF. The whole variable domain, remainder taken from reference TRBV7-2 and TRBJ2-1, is GAGVSQSPSNKVTEKGKDVELRCDPISGHTALYWYRQSLGQGLEFLIYFQGNSAPDKSGLPSDRFSAERTGGSVSTLTIQRTQQEDSAVYLCASSSRTGGYNEQFFGPGTRLTVL.

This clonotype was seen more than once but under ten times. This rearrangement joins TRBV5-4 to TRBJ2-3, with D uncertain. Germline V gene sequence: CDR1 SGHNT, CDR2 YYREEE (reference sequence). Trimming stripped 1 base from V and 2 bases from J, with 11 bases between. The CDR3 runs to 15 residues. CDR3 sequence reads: CASSLTASSTDTQYF. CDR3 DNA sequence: TGTGCCAGCAGCTTGACAGCGTCGTCCACAGATACGCAGTATTTT.

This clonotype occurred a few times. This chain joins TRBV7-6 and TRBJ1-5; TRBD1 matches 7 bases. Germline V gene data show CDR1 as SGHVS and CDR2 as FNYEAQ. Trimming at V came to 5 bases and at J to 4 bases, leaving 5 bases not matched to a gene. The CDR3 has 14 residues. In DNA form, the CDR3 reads TGTGCCAGCAGCGCAGGGGGTTTTAATCAGCCCCAGCATTTT. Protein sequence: CASSAGGFNQPQHF.

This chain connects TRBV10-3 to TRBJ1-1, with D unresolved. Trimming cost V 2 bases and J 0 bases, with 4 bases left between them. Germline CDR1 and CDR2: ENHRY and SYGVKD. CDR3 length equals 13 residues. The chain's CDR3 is CAISEALNTEAFF. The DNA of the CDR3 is TGTGCCATCAGTGAGGCGCTGAACACTGAAGCTTTCTTT.